The sequence of this T cell receptor (beta chain) was determined in a study of blood T cells in healthy people across ages. Germline V gene sequence: CDR1 SGHAT, CDR2 FQNNGV. V lost 2 bases and J lost 7, with 14 bases in between. This CDR3 has 15 residues. Study-wide results and caveats: Naive and antigen-experienced cells were not separated, limiting conclusive comparison. Older age went with lower TCR beta diversity per million T cells, in a roughly linear way. Comparison with aged donors showed that long-lived donors had more naive CD4+ cells and higher diversity.

Donors gave about 10 milliliters of peripheral blood apiece. It was with a sample-barcoded 5' primer and a J-beta primer mix that a second PCR of roughly 6 to 12 cycles was run. TCRdb ran MiXCR on the 5' RACE reads and lists one entry per CDR3 protein. The sample consists of some 690,000 distinct CDR3 sequences, over 20% of them appearing once. As regards this clonotype: Antigen unknown.

The clonotype comes from a man in his 70s in good health. The rearrangement joins TRBV11-2 to TRBJ2-2; D may be TRBD1 (5 bases). What was sequenced was blood. Here the CDR3 reads CASSLSQGSGGELFF. DNA of the CDR3: TGTGCCAGCAGCTTATCTCAGGGCTCGGGCGGGGAGCTGTTTTTT.